This TCR beta chain was identified in a study of blood T cell repertoires in COVID-19. Study at large: Acute and convalescent COVID-19 specimens originated in the United States, Italy and Spain.

CDR3 length: 14 amino acids. Germline-derived CDR1 and CDR2 are SGHRS and YFSETQ. With 2 bases clipped from V and 8 bases from J, the junction kept 5 bases outside the gene matches. Sequencing was performed with immunoSEQ multiplex PCR; in TCRdb, only in-frame clones are kept and a portion is missing. Found here are roughly 500,000 clones, roughly nine tenths of them singletons; the top ten hold about 1%. Enrollment of patients from Seattle took place during active infection, with longitudinal follow-up. V and J are TRBV5-1 and TRBJ1-4; 8 positions match TRBD1. The material sequenced was peripheral blood. The receptor was isolated from a man aged 18 to 30 with COVID-19, enrolled during active disease. CDR3 bases: TGCGCCAGCAGCTTCGGACAGGGAGGAGAAAAACTGTTTTTT. It specifies CASSFGQGGEKLFF.